What follows describes a single TCR beta chain. The target antigen is unknown. Viral peptide pool expansion of antigen-specific CD4+ T cells preceded sequencing in the ViraFEST assay. The culture ran for nine to ten days, and then CD4+ T cells were isolated. According to PCR results, the person was infected with SARS-CoV-2 between March and December 2020. This record belongs to a study of vaccination effects on CD4 cells after COVID-19. The protocol was immunoSEQ multiplex PCR, while the TCRdb copy is restricted to in-frame clones and leaves out a portion. The sample includes more than 20,000 clones, roughly 69% of them seen just once. V lost 2 bases and J lost 6, with 10 bases in between. The CDR3 runs to 14 residues. The germline V gene has CDR1 MNHNS and CDR2 SASEGT.

This chain joins TRBV6-1 and TRBJ2-2; D gene uncertain. The specimen was CD4+ T cells from PBMCs cultured with SARS-CoV-2 spike peptides, collected before COVID-19 vaccination. This receptor was obtained from a human donor who had a prior SARS-CoV-2 infection. For the CDR3, the DNA is TGTGCCAGCAGTGAACGGCCGAGCGCCGGGGAGCTGTTTTTT. It codes for CASSERPSAGELFF.